Described below is a single TCR beta chain sequence and its context. Some clones are missing from TCRdb's copy, which holds only in-frame ones; the method was immunoSEQ multiplex PCR. Counted here are roughly 18,000 clones, under 90% occurring once; the ten biggest clones make up 25% to 30%. The data stem from a study of control samples from healthy donors and cancer patients. The material sequenced was PBMCs. The receptor comes from a woman in her seventies with lung cancer.

CDR3 in amino acids: CASSSPGTSGPDTQYF. In nucleotides, the CDR3 is TGTGCCAGCAGCTCCCCCGGGACTAGCGGCCCAGATACGCAGTATTTT. V is TRBV5-6 and J is TRBJ2-3; 11 nucleotides agree with TRBD2. V lost 3 bases, J lost 4 bases, and 7 bases stayed unmatched. Germline V gives CDR1 SGHDT, CDR2 YYEEEE. The CDR3 extends over 16 amino acids.